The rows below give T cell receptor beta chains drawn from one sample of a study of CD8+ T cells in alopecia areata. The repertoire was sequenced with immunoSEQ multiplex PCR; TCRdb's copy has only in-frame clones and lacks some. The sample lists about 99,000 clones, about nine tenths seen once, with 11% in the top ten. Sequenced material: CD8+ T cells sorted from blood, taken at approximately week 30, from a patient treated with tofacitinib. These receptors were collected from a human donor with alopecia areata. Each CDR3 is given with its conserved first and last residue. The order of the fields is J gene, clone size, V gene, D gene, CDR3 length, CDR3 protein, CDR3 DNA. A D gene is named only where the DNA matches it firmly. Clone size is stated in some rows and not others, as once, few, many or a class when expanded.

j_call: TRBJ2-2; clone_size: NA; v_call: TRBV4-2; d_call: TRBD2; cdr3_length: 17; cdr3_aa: CASSLTQAGANTGELFF; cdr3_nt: TGTGCCAGCAGCCTAACTCAAGCGGGAGCGAACACCGGGGAGCTGTTTTTT
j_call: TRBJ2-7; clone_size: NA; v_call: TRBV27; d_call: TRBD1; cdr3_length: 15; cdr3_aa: CASSWGQGANYEQYF; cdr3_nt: TGTGCCAGCAGTTGGGGACAGGGGGCTAACTACGAGCAGTACTTC
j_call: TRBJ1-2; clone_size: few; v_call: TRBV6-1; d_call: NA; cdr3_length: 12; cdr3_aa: CASRENHYGYTF; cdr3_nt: TGTGCCAGCAGGGAAAATCACTATGGCTACACCTTC
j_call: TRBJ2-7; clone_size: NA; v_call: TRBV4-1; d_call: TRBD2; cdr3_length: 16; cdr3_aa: CASSPQGTSGPYEQYF; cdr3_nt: TGCGCCAGCAGCCCCCAGGGGACTAGCGGACCCTACGAGCAGTACTTC
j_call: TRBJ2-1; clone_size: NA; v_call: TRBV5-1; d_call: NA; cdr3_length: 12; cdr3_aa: CASSLGGNEQFF; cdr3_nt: TGCGCCAGCAGCTTGGGAGGCAATGAGCAGTTCTTC
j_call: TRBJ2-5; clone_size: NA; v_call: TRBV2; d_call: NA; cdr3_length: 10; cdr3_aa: CASSGGTQYF; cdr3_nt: TGTGCCAGCAGTGGAGGGACCCAGTACTTC
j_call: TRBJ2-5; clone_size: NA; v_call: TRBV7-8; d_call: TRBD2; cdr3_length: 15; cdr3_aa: CATLREREHLETQYF; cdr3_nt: TGTGCCACTCTGAGGGAGCGGGAGCACTTAGAGACCCAGTACTTC
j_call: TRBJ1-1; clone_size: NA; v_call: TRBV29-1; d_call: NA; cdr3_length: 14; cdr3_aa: CSVVYVGTHREAFF; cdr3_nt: TGCAGCGTTGTTTATGTTGGGACACACCGTGAAGCTTTCTTT
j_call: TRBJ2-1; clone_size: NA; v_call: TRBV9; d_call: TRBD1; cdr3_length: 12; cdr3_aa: CASSAYRGEQFF; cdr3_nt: TGTGCCAGCAGCGCTTACAGGGGTGAGCAGTTCTTC
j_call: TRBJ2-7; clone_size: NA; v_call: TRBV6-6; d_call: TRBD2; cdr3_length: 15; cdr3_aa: CASSYLAGGNYEQYF; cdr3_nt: TGTGCCAGCAGTTATCTAGCGGGAGGAAACTACGAGCAGTACTTC
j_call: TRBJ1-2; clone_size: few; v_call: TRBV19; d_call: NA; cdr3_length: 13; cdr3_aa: CASQMGGRYGYTF; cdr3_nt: TGTGCCAGTCAGATGGGAGGTCGGTATGGCTACACCTTC
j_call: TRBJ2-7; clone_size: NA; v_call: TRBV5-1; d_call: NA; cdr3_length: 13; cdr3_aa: CASSFNSTHEQYF; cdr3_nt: TGCGCCAGCAGCTTCAACAGTACCCACGAGCAGTACTTC
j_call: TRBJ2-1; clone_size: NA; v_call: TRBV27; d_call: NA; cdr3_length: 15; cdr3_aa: CASSLMSASYNEQFF; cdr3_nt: TGTGCCAGCAGTTTAATGAGCGCGTCCTACAATGAGCAGTTCTTC
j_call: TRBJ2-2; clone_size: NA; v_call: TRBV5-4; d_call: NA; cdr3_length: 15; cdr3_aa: CASSSEPLGTGELFF; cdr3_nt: TGTGCCAGCAGTTCTGAACCGCTCGGCACCGGGGAGCTGTTTTTT
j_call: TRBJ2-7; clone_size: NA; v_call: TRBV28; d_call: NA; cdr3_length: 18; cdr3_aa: CASSLTLTVAGQAYEQYF; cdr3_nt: TGTGCCAGCAGTTTGACTCTGACGGTAGCGGGACAGGCCTACGAGCAGTACTTC
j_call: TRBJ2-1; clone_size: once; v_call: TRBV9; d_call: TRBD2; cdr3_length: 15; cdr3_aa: CASSDQGGGANEQFF; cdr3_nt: TGTGCCAGCAGCGATCAAGGCGGGGGGGCCAATGAGCAGTTCTTC
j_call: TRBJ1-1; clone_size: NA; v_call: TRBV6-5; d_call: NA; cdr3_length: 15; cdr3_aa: CASSYSVSMNTEAFF; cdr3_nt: TGTGCCAGCAGTTACAGTGTCAGCATGAACACTGAAGCTTTCTTT
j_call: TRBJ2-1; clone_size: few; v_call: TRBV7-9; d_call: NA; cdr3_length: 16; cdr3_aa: CASSSLRSLSYNEQFF; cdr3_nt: TGTGCCAGCAGCTCCCTGCGGTCGCTCTCCTACAATGAGCAGTTCTTC
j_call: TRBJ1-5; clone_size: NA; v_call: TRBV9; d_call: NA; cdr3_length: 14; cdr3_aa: CASSPGGGNQPQHF; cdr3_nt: TGTGCCAGCAGCCCCGGTGGGGGCAATCAGCCCCAGCATTTT
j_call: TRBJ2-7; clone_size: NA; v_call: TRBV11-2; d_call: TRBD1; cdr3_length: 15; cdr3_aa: CASSLVGTGGDEQYF; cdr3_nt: TGTGCCAGCAGCTTAGTTGGGACAGGGGGCGACGAGCAGTACTTC
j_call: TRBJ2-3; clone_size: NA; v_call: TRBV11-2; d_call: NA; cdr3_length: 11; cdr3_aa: CASSLGDTQYF; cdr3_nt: TGTGCCAGCAGCCTCGGGGATACGCAGTATTTT
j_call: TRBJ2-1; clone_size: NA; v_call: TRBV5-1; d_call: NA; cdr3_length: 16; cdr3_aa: CASSLQRLEGYNEQFF; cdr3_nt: TGCGCCAGCAGCTTGCAGAGGTTAGAGGGATACAATGAGCAGTTCTTC
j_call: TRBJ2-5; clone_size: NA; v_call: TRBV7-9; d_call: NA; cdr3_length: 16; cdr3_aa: CASSLAASGRGETQYF; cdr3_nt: TGTGCCAGCAGCTTAGCAGCGTCAGGGCGCGGAGAGACCCAGTACTTC
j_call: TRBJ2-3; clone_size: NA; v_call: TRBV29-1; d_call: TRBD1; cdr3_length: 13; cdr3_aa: CSDRDRSSDTQYF; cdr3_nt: TGCAGCGACCGGGACAGATCATCAGATACGCAGTATTTT
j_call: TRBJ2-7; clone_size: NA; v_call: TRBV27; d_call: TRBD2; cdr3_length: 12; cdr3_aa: CASSLGGYEQYF; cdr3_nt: TGTGCCAGCAGTTTGGGGGGGTACGAGCAGTACTTC
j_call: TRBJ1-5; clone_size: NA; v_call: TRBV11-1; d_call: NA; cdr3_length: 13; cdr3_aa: CASSQERGQPQHF; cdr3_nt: TGTGCCAGCAGCCAAGAGCGGGGCCAGCCCCAGCATTTT
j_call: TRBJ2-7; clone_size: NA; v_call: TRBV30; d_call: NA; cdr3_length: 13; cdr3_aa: CAWSKGETYEQYF; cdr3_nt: TGTGCCTGGAGTAAGGGGGAGACCTACGAGCAGTACTTC
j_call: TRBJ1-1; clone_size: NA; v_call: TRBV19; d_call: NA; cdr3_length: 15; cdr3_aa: CASSTSGGVATEAFF; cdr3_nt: TGTGCCAGTAGTACCTCCGGGGGGGTGGCCACTGAAGCTTTCTTT
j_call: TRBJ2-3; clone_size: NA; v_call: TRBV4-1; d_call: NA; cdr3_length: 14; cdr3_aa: CASSQETLADTQYF; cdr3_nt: TGCGCCAGCAGCCAAGAAACCCTGGCAGATACGCAGTATTTT
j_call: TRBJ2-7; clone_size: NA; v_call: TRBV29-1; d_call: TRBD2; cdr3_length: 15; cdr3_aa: CSVEDGSGRLYEQYF; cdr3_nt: TGCAGCGTTGAAGATGGAAGCGGGAGGCTATACGAGCAGTACTTC
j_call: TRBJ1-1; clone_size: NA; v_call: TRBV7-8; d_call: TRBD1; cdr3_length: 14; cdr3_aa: CASSLGTGNTEAFF; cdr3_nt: TGTGCCAGCAGCCTTGGGACAGGGAACACTGAAGCTTTCTTT
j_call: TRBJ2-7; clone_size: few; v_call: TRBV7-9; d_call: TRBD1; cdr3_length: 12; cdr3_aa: CASQTGDYEQYF; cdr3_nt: TGTGCCAGCCAAACAGGGGACTACGAGCAGTACTTC
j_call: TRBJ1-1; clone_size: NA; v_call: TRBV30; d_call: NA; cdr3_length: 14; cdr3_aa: CAWNQGGLNTEAFF; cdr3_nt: TGTGCCTGGAATCAGGGCGGTTTGAACACTGAAGCTTTCTTT
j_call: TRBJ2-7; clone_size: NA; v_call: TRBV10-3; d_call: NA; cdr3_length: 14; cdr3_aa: CAISEGGWRYEQYF; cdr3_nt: TGTGCCATCAGTGAGGGAGGCTGGCGGTACGAGCAGTACTTC
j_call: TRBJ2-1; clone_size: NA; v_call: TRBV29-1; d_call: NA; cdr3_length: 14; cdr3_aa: CSVATVESYNEQFF; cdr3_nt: TGCAGCGTTGCTACCGTTGAGTCTTACAATGAGCAGTTCTTC
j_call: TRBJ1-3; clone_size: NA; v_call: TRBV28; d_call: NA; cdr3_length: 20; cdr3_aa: CASSLDRTGSSVFSGNTIYF; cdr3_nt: TGTGCCAGCAGTTTAGATCGAACAGGATCCAGCGTCTTCTCTGGAAACACCATATATTTT
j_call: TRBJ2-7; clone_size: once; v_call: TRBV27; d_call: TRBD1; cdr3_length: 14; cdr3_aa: CASSLGQGLHEQYF; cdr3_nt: TGTGCCAGCAGCCTGGGACAGGGACTTCACGAGCAGTACTTC
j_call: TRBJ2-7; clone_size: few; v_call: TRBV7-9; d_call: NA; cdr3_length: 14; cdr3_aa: CASSLEGHTYEQYF; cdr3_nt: TGTGCCAGCAGCTTAGAGGGACATACCTACGAGCAGTACTTC
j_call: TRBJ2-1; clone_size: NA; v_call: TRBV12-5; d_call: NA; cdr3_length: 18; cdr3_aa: CASTSPAWGTGNYNEQFF; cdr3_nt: TGTGCTAGCACCTCTCCCGCCTGGGGGACCGGAAACTACAATGAGCAGTTCTTC
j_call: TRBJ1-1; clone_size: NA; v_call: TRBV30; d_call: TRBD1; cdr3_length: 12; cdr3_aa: CAWSATGAEAFF; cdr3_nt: TGTGCCTGGAGTGCAACAGGGGCTGAAGCTTTCTTT
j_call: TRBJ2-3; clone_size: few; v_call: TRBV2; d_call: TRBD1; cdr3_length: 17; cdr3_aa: CASSEPPGQGGTDTQYF; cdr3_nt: TGTGCCAGCAGTGAACCACCGGGACAGGGTGGCACAGATACGCAGTATTTT
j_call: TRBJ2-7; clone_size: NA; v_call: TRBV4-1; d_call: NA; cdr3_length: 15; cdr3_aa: CASSQVYQGSYEQYF; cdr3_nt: TGCGCCAGCAGCCAAGTTTATCAGGGGTCCTACGAGCAGTACTTC
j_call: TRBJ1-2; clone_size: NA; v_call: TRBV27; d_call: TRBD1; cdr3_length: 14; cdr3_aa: CAGKGGRPNYGYTF; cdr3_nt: TGTGCCGGCAAAGGGGGCAGACCCAACTATGGCTACACCTTC
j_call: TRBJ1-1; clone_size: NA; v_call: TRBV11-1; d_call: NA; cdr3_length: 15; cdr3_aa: CASSLEGSPNTEAFF; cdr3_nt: TGTGCCAGCAGCTTAGAGGGCAGTCCGAACACTGAAGCTTTCTTT
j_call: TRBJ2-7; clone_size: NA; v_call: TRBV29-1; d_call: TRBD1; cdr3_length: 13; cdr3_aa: CSAIGTGSYEQYF; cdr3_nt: TGCAGCGCCATCGGGACAGGCAGCTACGAGCAGTACTTC